These 25 T cell receptor beta chains share one sample of origin, sequenced in a study of blood T cell repertoires in COVID-19. The repertoire was sequenced with immunoSEQ multiplex PCR; TCRdb's copy has only in-frame clones and lacks some. The repertoire holds approximately 58,000 clones, about 85% seen once, with around 5.1% in the top ten. The specimen sequenced was peripheral blood. The receptors were sampled from a man aged 35 to 55 with active COVID-19.

The chain couples TRBV19 to TRBJ2-7, with 11 bases lining up with TRBD2. The CDR3 has 15 amino acids. Germline CDR1 LNHDA, CDR2 SQIVND (reference sequence). The V and J ends lost 6 bases and 0 bases, in that order; junction bases with no gene match: 4. DNA for the CDR3: TGTGCCAGTAGAGGACTAGCGGGTAGCTCCTACGAGCAGTACTTC. Its protein is CASRGLAGSSYEQYF.

This chain links TRBV11-2 with TRBJ2-1, with D possibly TRBD2 on 6 matching bases. V lost 5 bases and J 1 base, leaving 15 bases between the germline ends. The CDR3 is 16 residues long. The germline CDR1 and CDR2 sequences are SGHAT and FQNNGV. CDR3 nucleotides: TGTGCCAGCAGCCCGGTAGCGGACTATTCCTACAATGAGCAGTTCTTC. Amino acid sequence: CASSPVADYSYNEQFF. Combining the CDR3 with reference TRBV11-2 and TRBJ2-1 gives the whole variable domain EAGVAQSPRYKIIEKRQSVAFWCNPISGHATLYWYQQILGQGPKLLIQFQNNGVVDDSQLPKDRFSAERLKGVDSTLKIQPAKLEDSAVYLCASSPVADYSYNEQFFGPGTRLTVL.

The V call is TRBV6-5, the J call TRBJ2-7; D is ambiguous. Trimming removed 6 bases at V and 7 bases at J, with 10 bases between. This CDR3 contains 11 residues. CDR1 MNHEY and CDR2 SVGAGI come from the germline V gene. This chain's CDR3 is CASSSLREQYF. In DNA, the CDR3 is TGTGCCAGCAGCTCCCTGCGGGAGCAGTACTTC.

The chain is built from TRBV28 and TRBJ2-4; 8 bases fit TRBD2. V was pared by 1 base and J by 7 bases, with 9 bases of the junction left unmatched. The CDR3 extends over 16 amino acids. Germline values: CDR1 MDHEN, CDR2 SYDVKM. This CDR3 is CASSLSTGRGFNIQYF. For the CDR3, the DNA is TGTGCCAGCAGTTTATCGACCGGGAGGGGGTTCAACATTCAGTACTTC.

This chain joins TRBV1 and TRBJ2-3; TRBD2 is the table's D call, not checked against the DNA. TRBV1 counts as a pseudogene. The CDR3 totals 21 residues. The CDR3 DNA follows: TGCACCAGCAGCCAAGATTGGAGGGGACTAGAAATAGACTTGGGCACAGATACGCAGTATTTT. Translation gives CTSSQDWRGLEIDLGTDTQYF.

The CDR3 DNA sequence: TGTGCCAGCAGTTACTCTTACAGTCAGCCCCAGCATTTT. Translated, it gives CASSYSYSQPQHF. V and J are TRBV6-5 and TRBJ1-5, with D unresolved. V dropped 0 bases and J dropped 6 bases, with 6 bases sitting between them. CDR1 MNHEY and CDR2 SVGAGI come from the germline V gene. The CDR3 is 13 residues long.

This chain connects TRBV13 to TRBJ2-5; a possible D gene is TRBD1 (5 bases). CDR1 is PRHDT and CDR2 is FYEKMQ in the germline V gene (reference sequence). V lost 1 base and J 1 base, leaving 10 bases between the germline ends. The CDR3 extends over 15 amino acids. The chain's CDR3 is CASSLAGQGQETQYF. CDR3 sequence (DNA): TGTGCCAGCAGCTTAGCCGGGCAGGGCCAAGAGACCCAGTACTTC.

The V call is TRBV18, the J call TRBJ2-6, with 10 nucleotides matching TRBD2. Looked up from germline, CDR1 is KGHSH and CDR2 is LQKENI. The CDR3 spans 17 residues. J gave up 1 base and V 5 bases, and 5 bases lay outside the gene matches. CDR3 region: CASSGYSGRSGANVLTF. The CDR3 DNA sequence: TGTGCCAGCTCAGGCTATAGCGGGAGGTCTGGGGCCAACGTCCTGACTTTC.

The chain recombines TRBV28 with TRBJ2-2; no clear D gene. The CDR3 sequence is 15 residues long. V lost 5 bases and J lost 6, with 16 bases in between. The V gene's germline CDR1 is MDHEN and CDR2 SYDVKM. The CDR3 reads CASSPPIGVAGELFF. The CDR3 nucleotides are TGTGCCAGCAGTCCCCCGATTGGAGTCGCCGGGGAGCTGTTTTTT.

This rearrangement joins TRBV24-1 to TRBJ1-5; 8 positions match TRBD1. The CDR3 is made up of 20 amino acids. The V segment lost 4 bases and the J segment 2 bases; nucleotides outside the gene matches: 18. Germline assignment: CDR1 KGHDR and CDR2 SFDVKD. The CDR3 DNA sequence: TGTGCCACCAGTGACACCCAGGGGGCCACTACCGAATGGGGCAATCAGCCCCAGCATTTT. Translated, it gives CATSDTQGATTEWGNQPQHF.

V is TRBV19 and J is TRBJ1-2; maybe TRBD1 (6 bases). Germline V CDR1 and CDR2: LNHDA, SQIVND (reference sequence). Trimming removed 6 bases at V and 6 bases at J, with 17 bases between. This CDR3 comprises 14 residues. The CDR3 bases are TGTGCCAGTAGAAAGGATTACAGGGAACATGGCTACACCTTC. This codes for CASRKDYREHGYTF. Full variable domain (missing parts from reference TRBV19 and TRBJ1-2): DGGITQSPKYLFRKEGQNVTLSCEQNLNHDAMYWYRQDPGQGLRLIYYSQIVNDFQKGDIAEGYSVSREKKESFPLTVTSAQKNPTAFYLCASRKDYREHGYTFGSGTRLTVV.

The chain employs TRBV20-1 and TRBJ2-5; 15 bases fit TRBD2. From germline, CDR1 is DFQATT and CDR2 SNEGSKA (reference sequence). The V gene end was trimmed by 3 bases and the J gene end by 5 bases; junction bases not matched to a gene: 7. The CDR3 runs 16 residues. CDR3 region: CSASPGLAGGSETQYF. For the CDR3, the DNA is TGCAGTGCTAGTCCGGGACTAGCGGGAGGTAGTGAGACCCAGTACTTC.

The rearrangement links TRBV5-1 to TRBJ1-1, with D possibly being TRBD1 (5 bases). V was trimmed by 5 bases and J by 0 bases, leaving 11 bases between them. Germline CDR1 is SGHRS and CDR2 is YFSETQ. This CDR3 spans 14 amino acids. The CDR3 is CASRPGGVNTEAFF. DNA of the CDR3: TGCGCCAGCAGACCTGGGGGGGTGAACACTGAAGCTTTCTTT.

The V and J genes are TRBV19 and TRBJ1-5; TRBD1 matches at 7 bases. From germline, CDR1 is LNHDA and CDR2 SQIVND (reference sequence). Losses at the gene ends were 5 bases for V and 7 bases for J; bases not matched to a gene: 11. This CDR3 is built from 15 residues. This CDR3 reads CASSPTDRERQPQHF. The CDR3 region has the DNA TGTGCCAGTAGTCCTACCGACAGGGAGAGGCAGCCCCAGCATTTT.

The chain has TRBV10-2 and TRBJ2-7, with no clear D. The V end lost 3 bases, the J end lost 2 bases, and 17 bases lay between the germline ends. The CDR3 totals 16 residues. Germline values: CDR1 WSHSY, CDR2 SAAADI. CDR3 region: CASSDAEQLIPYEQYF. DNA for the CDR3: TGCGCCAGCAGTGACGCTGAACAGCTAATTCCCTACGAGCAGTACTTC.

This chain connects TRBV19 to TRBJ2-1, with 11 positions matching TRBD2. V dropped 10 bases and J dropped 9; count of bases not matched to a gene: 11. This CDR3 has 14 residues. Germline V CDR1 and CDR2: LNHDA, SQIVND (reference sequence). This CDR3 is CATRTSGRFREQFF. DNA for the CDR3: TGTGCCACCCGCACTAGCGGGAGATTCCGTGAGCAGTTCTTC.

The chain combines TRBV11-2 with TRBJ1-1; no reliable D call. The V end was cut by 2 bases, the J end by 4 bases, with 23 bases between. The germline CDR1 and CDR2 sequences are SGHAT and FQNNGV. This CDR3 region has 18 residues. Here the CDR3 reads CASSLSTVLLEESTEAFF. The CDR3 nucleotides read TGTGCCAGCAGCTTATCCACGGTCCTCCTCGAGGAGAGCACTGAAGCTTTCTTT.

The chain is built from TRBV10-2 and TRBJ2-7; D perhaps matches TRBD1 (6 bases). The CDR3 extends over 13 amino acids. Trimming removed 10 bases from V and 7 bases from J, with 20 bases in between. Germline loops: CDR1 WSHSY, CDR2 SAAADI. DNA for the CDR3: TGCGCCATAGCTAGCCAGGGGTTTGGAGAGCAGTACTTC. Its translation: CAIASQGFGEQYF.

This rearrangement joins TRBV6-5 to TRBJ2-2; 7 bases are a match to TRBD1. Germline trimming cut 9 bases from V and 7 bases from J; bases unmatched to any gene: 2. The CDR3 sequence is 11 residues long. Germline-derived CDR1 and CDR2 are MNHEY and SVGAGI. The CDR3, as DNA: TGTGCCAGTTACAGGGGCGGGGAGCTGTTTTTT. Translated: CASYRGGELFF.

J is TRBJ1-1 and V is TRBV9; unclear D gene. The germline V and J ends were trimmed by 0 bases and 4 bases, with 13 bases remaining between them. Germline CDR1 and CDR2: SGDLS and YYNGEE. CDR3 length: 15 amino acids. The chain's CDR3 is CASSVAGLLATEAFF. The DNA for the CDR3 is TGTGCCAGCAGCGTAGCTGGCCTTCTTGCCACTGAAGCTTTCTTT.

The V call is TRBV5-6, the J call TRBJ2-7, with a weak D call TRBD2 (6 bases). Germline V gives CDR1 SGHDT, CDR2 YYEEEE. The CDR3 length is 14 residues. Trimming removed 0 bases from V and 7 bases from J, with 14 bases in between. The CDR3 DNA sequence: TGTGCCAGCAGCTTGGGGGTATCGGGGAGGGAGCAGTACTTC. Amino acid sequence: CASSLGVSGREQYF.

V usage is TRBV12-1 and J usage is TRBJ2-3; no DNA check was done on the table's D call, TRBD2. TRBV12-1 is assigned pseudogene status. The CDR3 runs to 15 residues. In DNA, the CDR3 is TGTGCCAGCAGCTTTGCTAGCCGACGCACAGATACGCAGTATTTT. Translation gives CASSFASRRTDTQYF.

V is TRBV2 and J is TRBJ2-7, with D hard to call. Per germline, CDR1 SNHLY and CDR2 FYNNEI. V was trimmed by 4 bases and J by 0 bases, leaving 10 bases between them. The CDR3 spans 14 residues. The CDR3 sequence: CASSGAASSYEQYF. DNA for the CDR3: TGTGCCAGCAGTGGAGCAGCGAGCTCCTACGAGCAGTACTTC.

The chain couples TRBV29-1 to TRBJ2-3, with a tentative D call TRBD1 (5 bases). Germline loops: CDR1 SQVTM, CDR2 ANQGSEA. The CDR3 runs to 11 residues. Trimming stripped 4 bases from V and 4 bases from J, with 6 bases between. The CDR3, as DNA: TGCAGCGTTGGCAGGGCAGATACGCAGTATTTT. Translated, it gives CSVGRADTQYF.

This clone appeared a single time. This chain links TRBV30 with TRBJ2-7, with a weak D call TRBD1 (6 bases). CDR3 length: 13 amino acids. Between the trimmed V and J ends, which lost 5 bases and 6 bases, there was a span of 17 bases. CDR1 is GTSNPN, CDR2 SVGIG, per germline (reference sequence). CDR3 sequence (DNA): TGTGCCTGGGGAAAACAGGGACCTCGCGAGCAGTACTTC. This sequence encodes CAWGKQGPREQYF.